This entry lists 15 T cell receptor beta chains sequenced from one sample in a study of technical replicates of blood from four donors. Only in-frame clones appear in the TCRdb table, and some are missing; sequencing was by immunoSEQ multiplex PCR. The sample records 90,000 to 100,000 clones, less than 96% being singletons. Sequenced: T cells isolated from PBMCs. These TCRs come from a human donor in good health.

This rearrangement joins TRBV5-6 to TRBJ1-2; no reliable D call. V was clipped by 2 bases and J by 4 bases, with 9 bases between them. CDR1 and CDR2 (germline): SGHDT, YYEEEE. There are 13 residues in the CDR3. The CDR3 sequence: CASSFSEGYGYTF. In DNA, the CDR3 is TGTGCCAGCAGCTTTTCCGAGGGCTATGGCTACACCTTC.

The chain employs TRBV5-6 and TRBJ2-5; the match to TRBD1 covers 7 bases. The germline CDR1 and CDR2 sequences are SGHDT and YYEEEE. The CDR3 has 13 amino acids. Losses at the gene ends were 0 bases for V and 4 bases for J; bases not matched to a gene: 0. The CDR3: CASSLDRGETQYF. Here the CDR3 DNA reads TGTGCCAGCAGCTTGGACAGGGGAGAGACCCAGTACTTC. Together with reference TRBV5-6 and TRBJ2-5, the CDR3 gives the full variable domain: DAGVTQSPTHLIKTRGQQVTLRCSPKSGHDTVSWYQQALGQGPQFIFQYYEEEERQRGNFPDRFSGHQFPNYSSELNVNALLLGDSALYLCASSLDRGETQYFGPGTRLLVL.

The CDR3 DNA sequence: TGTGCCAGCAGTAAGGACAGGGCTGGCTACACCTTC. Translating gives CASSKDRAGYTF. The J gene is TRBJ1-2, the V gene TRBV25-1; 8 bases align to TRBD1. V was clipped by 5 bases and J by 7 bases; unmatched bases: 3. Germline V CDR1 and CDR2: MGHDK, SYGVNS. This CDR3 has 12 residues.

The V and J genes are TRBV12-5 and TRBJ2-2; TRBD1 matches at 10 bases. CDR1 LGHNT and CDR2 FRNRAP come from the germline V gene. V gave up 6 bases and J gave up 4 bases; unmatched junction bases: 5. This CDR3 region has 15 residues. CDR3: CASGLTGGVTGELFF. The CDR3 DNA is TGTGCTAGTGGCTTGACAGGGGGCGTCACCGGGGAGCTGTTTTTT.

This clone was observed a single time. The chain is built from TRBV27 and TRBJ2-7; 8 bases are shared with TRBD1. CDR3 length: 16 residues. The ends lost 2 bases at V and 2 bases at J; junction bases unmatched: 8. Germline V gives CDR1 MNHEY, CDR2 SMNVEV (reference sequence). CDR3 coding DNA: TGTGCCAGCAGTTTAGCCTTGGGGGACAGGACCTACGAGCAGTACTTC. This encodes CASSLALGDRTYEQYF.

The chain couples TRBV5-1 to TRBJ2-7; TRBD2 might be the D (6 bases). The V gene lost 3 bases and the J gene lost 6 bases, with 16 bases spanning the gap. The CDR3 contains 14 residues. Germline V gene data show CDR1 as SGHRS and CDR2 as YFSETQ. CDR3 protein: CASSSGTLSAEQYF. The CDR3 DNA follows: TGCGCCAGCAGCTCCGGGACTCTGAGCGCCGAGCAGTACTTC.

The V gene is TRBV15, the J gene TRBJ2-7; D gene ambiguous. The CDR3 length is 13 residues. CDR1 is LNHNV, CDR2 YYDKDF, per germline (reference sequence). V was clipped by 1 base and J by 6 bases, with 10 bases between them. CDR3 protein: CATSRVASFEQYF. The CDR3 DNA follows: TGTGCCACCAGCAGAGTGGCTAGTTTCGAGCAGTACTTC.

The rearrangement links TRBV4-3 to TRBJ1-2, with D hard to call. V lost 0 bases and J lost 1, with 6 bases in between. Germline CDR1 LGHNA, CDR2 YSLEER. The CDR3 sequence is 14 residues long. This CDR3 is CASSQDSNNYGYTF. CDR3 in DNA: TGCGCCAGCAGCCAAGATTCAAATAACTATGGCTACACCTTC.

This clone was seen just once. The rearrangement links TRBV11-3 to TRBJ2-1, with D possibly being TRBD1 (5 bases). In germline, CDR1 is SGHNT, CDR2 YENEEA. V lost 1 base, J lost 4 bases, and 8 bases lay in between. This CDR3 is built from 14 residues. CDR3 in DNA: TGTGCCAGCAGCTTAGGGGGCCGTTACAATGAGCAGTTCTTC. It codes for CASSLGGRYNEQFF. The whole variable domain, filled in from reference TRBV11-3 and TRBJ2-1, reads EAGVVQSPRYKIIEKKQPVAFWCNPISGHNTLYWYLQNLGQGPELLIRYENEEAVDDSQLPKDRFSAERLKGVDSTLKIQPAELGDSAVYLCASSLGGRYNEQFFGPGTRLTVL.

The J gene is TRBJ2-3, the V gene TRBV28, with 11 bases identical to TRBD2. The junction had 11 bases not matched to a gene; V was cut back by 2 bases and J by 4 bases. From germline, CDR1 is MDHEN and CDR2 SYDVKM. This CDR3 region has 18 residues. This chain's CDR3 is CASSLGEMTSGIADTQYF. The DNA for the CDR3 is TGTGCCAGCAGTTTAGGGGAGATGACTAGCGGGATTGCAGATACGCAGTATTTT.

This clone was detected only once. The chain couples TRBV28 to TRBJ2-7; D gene unclear. The CDR3 has 10 amino acids. From germline, CDR1 is MDHEN and CDR2 SYDVKM. Trimming took 3 bases from V and 7 from J, leaving 4 bases between them. The CDR3 DNA is TGTGCCAGCAGTTTTCGGGAGCAGTACTTC. Protein product: CASSFREQYF.

This clone was recorded only once. J is TRBJ2-1 and V is TRBV6-1, with TRBD2 identical over 7 bases. Germline V CDR1 and CDR2: MNHNS, SASEGT. The CDR3 has 12 residues. The V and J ends lost 8 bases and 6 bases, in that order; junction bases with no gene match: 4. The CDR3 DNA follows: TGTGCCAGCGGGAGGGCCCTCAATGAGCAGTTCTTC. Encoded protein: CASGRALNEQFF.

This clone was recorded once. The V and J genes are TRBV9 and TRBJ1-1; D remains ambiguous. V gave up 4 bases and J gave up 5 bases, with 15 bases separating them. Germline assignment: CDR1 SGDLS and CDR2 YYNGEE. The CDR3 runs to 14 residues. The CDR3 reads CASSPSGLGTEAFF. CDR3 DNA: TGTGCCAGCAGCCCTAGTGGCCTCGGGACTGAAGCTTTCTTT.

The rearrangement joins TRBV6-1 to TRBJ2-1; 8 bases line up with TRBD1. This CDR3 region has 15 residues. Per germline, CDR1 MNHNS and CDR2 SASEGT. V shed 4 bases, J shed 1 base, and the junction held 3 bases outside the gene matches. This CDR3 is CASSAYRGSYNEQFF. CDR3 bases: TGTGCCAGCAGTGCATACAGGGGGTCCTACAATGAGCAGTTCTTC.

This chain joins TRBV25-1 and TRBJ2-1; TRBD1 might be the D (5 bases). Trimming removed 3 bases at V and 6 bases at J, with 9 bases between. Looked up from germline, CDR1 is MGHDK and CDR2 is SYGVNS. The CDR3 consists of 13 residues. The CDR3 sequence is CASSDNRINEQFF. CDR3 sequence (DNA): TGTGCCAGCAGTGACAACAGGATCAATGAGCAGTTCTTC.